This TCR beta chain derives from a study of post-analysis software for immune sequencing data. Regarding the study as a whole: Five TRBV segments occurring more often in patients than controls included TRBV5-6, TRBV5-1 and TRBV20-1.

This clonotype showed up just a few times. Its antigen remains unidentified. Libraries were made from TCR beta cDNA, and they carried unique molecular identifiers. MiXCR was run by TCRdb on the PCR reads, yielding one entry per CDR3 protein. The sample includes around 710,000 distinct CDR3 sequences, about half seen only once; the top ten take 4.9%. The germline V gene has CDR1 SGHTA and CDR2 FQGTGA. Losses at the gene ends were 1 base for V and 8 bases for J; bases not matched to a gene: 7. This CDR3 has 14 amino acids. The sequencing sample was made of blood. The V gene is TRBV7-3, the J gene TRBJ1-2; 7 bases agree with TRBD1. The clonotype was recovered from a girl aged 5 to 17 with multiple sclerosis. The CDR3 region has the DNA TGTGCCAGCAGCTTAAACTGGCAGGGGGAAGGCTACACCTTC. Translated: CASSLNWQGEGYTF.